This TCR beta chain emerged from a study of OX40 agonist ivuxolimab in advanced cancers. Study-level background: Prior checkpoint blockade (anti-PD-1, anti-PD-L1 or anti-CTLA-4) was permitted; 40% had it. Partial responses occurred in three patients (one hepatocellular carcinoma, two cutaneous melanoma). Whole-study findings and limits: Clonal expansion was seen in CD4+ and CD8+ blood T cells by week 6 at 0.1 to 3.0 mg/kg.

Germline V gene data show CDR1 as SGHTA and CDR2 as FQGNSA. The CDR3 runs to 18 residues. With 5 bases removed from V and 6 bases from J, the gap between germline ends came to 28 bases. Libraries were prepared by immunoSEQ multiplex PCR; TCRdb keeps only in-frame clonotypes and omits some of them. The repertoire holds about 37,000 clones, with roughly nine tenths as singletons. In regard to this clone: The antigen is not known.

The sample consisted of CD4+ or CD8+ T cells sorted from blood, taken in a trial of the OX40 agonist ivuxolimab. The TCR was taken from an adult with an advanced solid tumor such as melanoma, head and neck, liver or kidney cancer. V gene TRBV7-2 combines with J gene TRBJ1-2; D is perhaps TRBD1 (5 bases). CDR3 region: CASSRKFRDLQLINGYTF. The CDR3 DNA follows: TGTGCCAGCAGCCGAAAATTCAGGGACCTCCAACTAATTAATGGCTACACCTTC.